These 2 T cell receptor beta chains were all obtained from the same sample, sequenced in a study of OX40 agonist ivuxolimab in advanced cancers. The repertoire was sequenced with immunoSEQ multiplex PCR; TCRdb's copy has only in-frame clones and lacks some. The sample yields 30,000 to 35,000 clones, 70% to 85% seen once. The sample in question was CD4+ or CD8+ T cells sorted from blood, obtained in a trial of the OX40 agonist ivuxolimab. The receptors come from an adult with an advanced solid tumor such as melanoma, head and neck, liver or kidney cancer.

This chain joins TRBV19 and TRBJ1-2; D call uncertain. This CDR3 has 12 amino acids. With 3 bases removed from V and 10 bases from J, the gap between germline ends came to 12 bases. Germline V gene lookup returns CDR1 LNHDA and CDR2 SQIVND (reference sequence). The CDR3 protein is CASSMQPYDYTF. The CDR3 bases are TGTGCCAGTAGTATGCAGCCTTACGACTACACCTTC.

The chain combines TRBV28 with TRBJ2-3, with TRBD1 matching over 12 bases. V dropped 3 bases and J dropped 2; count of bases not matched to a gene: 0. CDR3 length: 15 residues. Germline CDR1 is MDHEN and CDR2 is SYDVKM. The CDR3 loop is CASSLGQGATDTQYF. CDR3 nucleotides: TGTGCCAGCAGTTTGGGACAGGGGGCCACAGATACGCAGTATTTT.